Listed below are T cell receptor beta chains from one sample, sequenced in a study of blood T cells in healthy people across ages. TCRdb analysed the 5' RACE reads with MiXCR anew, one entry per CDR3 protein. The sample has 920,000 or so distinct CDR3 sequences, less than 50% seen once; the top ten hold approximately 20%. Source material: blood. These TCRs come from a woman aged 60-75 years in good health. The CDR3 runs from the conserved cysteine through the conserved F or W.

v_gene: TRBV12-3/TRBV12-4
CDR3aa: CASSQGFHEQYF

v_gene: TRBV20-1
CDR3aa: CRGRGGSEQFF

v_gene: TRBV5-1
CDR3aa: CASSLDGQPNQPQHF

v_gene: TRBV12-3/TRBV12-4
CDR3aa: CASSLVVGRTEQYF

v_gene: TRBV3-1
CDR3aa: CASSPLQISYNSPLHF

v_gene: TRBV29-1
CDR3aa: CSVEESRDRGYNEQYF

v_gene: TRBV29-1
CDR3aa: CSHKVGGQGWETQYF

v_gene: TRBV7-9
CDR3aa: CASGPGLYEQYF

v_gene: TRBV7-2
CDR3aa: CACSLNGLAKNIQYF

v_gene: TRBV20-1
CDR3aa: CSASSSGRVFADTQYF

v_gene: TRBV12-3/TRBV12-4
CDR3aa: CASSRLAGRVSYNEQFF

v_gene: TRBV9
CDR3aa: CASSVAPPDEQFF

v_gene: TRBV2
CDR3aa: CASSGNGGKETQYF

v_gene: TRBV9
CDR3aa: CASSVATGTADTQYF

v_gene: TRBV20-1
CDR3aa: CSATWDRHYEQYF